This is a list of T cell receptor beta chains from one sample in a study of CD8 T cells in ankylosing spondylitis. MiXCR, run by TCRdb on the 5' RACE reads, gives a single entry per CDR3 protein. The data hold around 220,000 distinct CDR3 sequences, with about 10% observed a single time. Input material: blood, either unsorted or a sorted T cell fraction (not recorded which). These receptors were taken from a male donor with ankylosing spondylitis or in good health (not recorded which). Both conserved end residues are part of each CDR3. D genes are given only for firm matches. Clone size, where shown, is once, few, many, or a class for clones that have expanded.

J gene: TRBJ1-1
clone size: many
D gene: .
V gene: TRBV5-1
CDR3 protein: CASSSSAGDGTEAFF
CDR3 DNA: TGCGCCAGCAGCTCATCAGCAGGGGATGGGACTGAAGCTTTCTTT

J gene: TRBJ2-1
clone size: many
D gene: TRBD1
V gene: TRBV5-5
CDR3 protein: CASGTGELDEQFF
CDR3 DNA: TGTGCCAGCGGGACAGGGGAGCTGGATGAGCAGTTCTTC

J gene: TRBJ1-5
clone size: .
D gene: .
V gene: TRBV20-1
CDR3 protein: CSARAGVQPQHF
CDR3 DNA: TGCAGTGCTAGGGCAGGGGTTCAGCCCCAGCATTTT

J gene: TRBJ2-1
clone size: .
D gene: TRBD2
V gene: TRBV7-2
CDR3 protein: CASSLQRGGGEQFF
CDR3 DNA: TGTGCCAGCAGCTTACAGCGGGGGGGCGGTGAGCAGTTCTTC

J gene: TRBJ1-1
clone size: few
D gene: .
V gene: TRBV12-3/TRBV12-4
CDR3 protein: CASREQGPRGGTEAFF
CDR3 DNA: TGTGCCAGCAGGGAGCAGGGCCCCAGAGGTGGCACTGAAGCTTTCTTT

J gene: TRBJ2-7
clone size: many
D gene: TRBD2
V gene: TRBV20-1
CDR3 protein: CSAQRGGQPTYEQYF
CDR3 DNA: TGCAGTGCCCAGCGGGGTGGGCAGCCAACTTACGAGCAGTACTTC

J gene: TRBJ1-1
clone size: many
D gene: TRBD1
V gene: TRBV6-1
CDR3 protein: CASRGTVYTEAFF
CDR3 DNA: TGTGCCAGCCGAGGGACAGTTTACACTGAAGCTTTCTTT

J gene: TRBJ2-5
clone size: .
D gene: .
V gene: TRBV7-2
CDR3 protein: CASSLPGDIIRETQYF
CDR3 DNA: TGTGCCAGCAGCTTGCCGGGGGATATCATCAGAGAGACCCAGTACTTC

J gene: TRBJ2-1
clone size: many
D gene: TRBD2
V gene: TRBV9
CDR3 protein: CASSVASGGAFGDYNEQFF
CDR3 DNA: TGTGCCAGCAGCGTAGCTAGCGGGGGGGCCTTCGGCGATTACAATGAGCAGTTCTTC

J gene: TRBJ2-5
clone size: many
D gene: .
V gene: TRBV20-1
CDR3 protein: CSAHRGVGGQETQYF
CDR3 DNA: TGCAGTGCCCACCGTGGAGTTGGGGGGCAAGAGACCCAGTACTTC

J gene: TRBJ2-1
clone size: many
D gene: TRBD1
V gene: TRBV20-1
CDR3 protein: CSAPAETGNEQFF
CDR3 DNA: TGCAGTGCTCCGGCAGAGACAGGGAATGAGCAGTTCTTC

J gene: TRBJ2-7
clone size: few
D gene: .
V gene: TRBV12-3/TRBV12-4
CDR3 protein: CASSLGRVSQSLEYF
CDR3 DNA: TGTGCCAGCAGTCTGGGCAGGGTGAGTCAGAGTTTAGAGTACTTC

J gene: TRBJ1-6
clone size: .
D gene: .
V gene: TRBV7-9
CDR3 protein: CASSSFGGMNSPLHF
CDR3 DNA: TGTGCCAGCAGCTCGTTTGGGGGAATGAATTCACCCCTCCACTTT

J gene: TRBJ2-7
clone size: .
D gene: .
V gene: TRBV7-2
CDR3 protein: CASSLTAGRAYEQYF
CDR3 DNA: TGTGCCAGCAGCTTAACCGCGGGGCGAGCCTACGAGCAGTACTTC

J gene: TRBJ1-1
clone size: .
D gene: .
V gene: TRBV7-2
CDR3 protein: CASSTTQGNTEAFF
CDR3 DNA: TGTGCCAGCAGCACAACACAGGGGAACACTGAAGCTTTCTTT

J gene: TRBJ1-1
clone size: few
D gene: .
V gene: TRBV3-1
CDR3 protein: CASTKANTEAFF
CDR3 DNA: TGTGCCAGTACGAAAGCTAACACTGAAGCTTTCTTT

J gene: TRBJ2-5
clone size: many
D gene: .
V gene: TRBV7-2
CDR3 protein: CASSPSHGETQYF
CDR3 DNA: TGTGCCAGCAGCCCGTCCCACGGGGAGACCCAGTACTTC

J gene: TRBJ2-5
clone size: few
D gene: .
V gene: TRBV6-5
CDR3 protein: CASSYIEVAETQYF
CDR3 DNA: TGTGCCAGCAGTTACATTGAGGTCGCAGAGACCCAGTACTTC

J gene: TRBJ2-1
clone size: .
D gene: TRBD1
V gene: TRBV20-1
CDR3 protein: CSAVTGSNSYNEQFF
CDR3 DNA: TGCAGTGCCGTGACAGGGTCGAACTCCTACAATGAGCAGTTCTTC

J gene: TRBJ2-2
clone size: many
D gene: .
V gene: TRBV12-3/TRBV12-4
CDR3 protein: CASTTRPNSGTGELFF
CDR3 DNA: TGTGCCAGCACCACCCGCCCAAATTCGGGCACCGGGGAGCTGTTTTTT

J gene: TRBJ2-4
clone size: many
D gene: TRBD2
V gene: TRBV20-1
CDR3 protein: CSATPRRGVGIQYF
CDR3 DNA: TGCAGTGCTACCCCTAGACGGGGGGTCGGCATTCAGTACTTC

J gene: TRBJ2-7
clone size: many
D gene: .
V gene: TRBV5-1
CDR3 protein: CASSWTSGAREQYF
CDR3 DNA: TGCGCCAGCAGCTGGACGTCAGGGGCGAGGGAGCAGTACTTC

J gene: TRBJ2-6
clone size: few
D gene: .
V gene: TRBV5-1
CDR3 protein: CASKREAGANVLTF
CDR3 DNA: TGCGCCAGCAAGAGGGAGGCTGGGGCCAACGTCCTGACTTTC

J gene: TRBJ2-1
clone size: many
D gene: .
V gene: TRBV5-6
CDR3 protein: CASSHTLGGSSYNEQFF
CDR3 DNA: TGTGCCAGCAGCCATACCCTGGGGGGCAGCTCCTACAATGAGCAGTTCTTC

J gene: TRBJ2-2
clone size: many
D gene: .
V gene: TRBV29-1
CDR3 protein: CSVGVSPTGELFF
CDR3 DNA: TGCAGCGTTGGGGTTAGCCCCACCGGGGAGCTGTTTTTT

J gene: TRBJ2-1
clone size: many
D gene: .
V gene: TRBV3-1
CDR3 protein: CASSQDSTWNEQFF
CDR3 DNA: TGTGCCAGCAGCCAAGATAGCACGTGGAATGAGCAGTTCTTC

J gene: TRBJ1-1
clone size: few
D gene: TRBD1
V gene: TRBV7-9
CDR3 protein: CASINGQGHTEAFF
CDR3 DNA: TGTGCCAGCATAAACGGACAGGGCCACACTGAAGCTTTCTTT

J gene: TRBJ2-5
clone size: many
D gene: .
V gene: TRBV5-1
CDR3 protein: CASSLEGGETETQYF
CDR3 DNA: TGCGCCAGCAGCTTGGAGGGGGGTGAGACGGAGACCCAGTACTTC

J gene: TRBJ2-7
clone size: .
D gene: .
V gene: TRBV7-9
CDR3 protein: CASSLVQGGLAEQYF
CDR3 DNA: TGTGCCAGCAGCTTAGTCCAGGGGGGTCTTGCCGAGCAGTACTTC

J gene: TRBJ1-5
clone size: many
D gene: .
V gene: TRBV7-9
CDR3 protein: CASSLGRGRASNQPQHF
CDR3 DNA: TGTGCCAGCAGCTTAGGGCGAGGGAGGGCTAGCAATCAGCCCCAGCATTTT

J gene: TRBJ2-5
clone size: many
D gene: TRBD1
V gene: TRBV20-1
CDR3 protein: CSAEDRAGETQYF
CDR3 DNA: TGCAGTGCCGAGGACAGGGCGGGAGAGACCCAGTACTTC

J gene: TRBJ1-5
clone size: many
D gene: .
V gene: TRBV7-2
CDR3 protein: CASSPGRGNQPQHF
CDR3 DNA: TGTGCCAGCAGCCCGGGCAGGGGCAATCAGCCCCAGCATTTT

J gene: TRBJ1-2
clone size: many
D gene: .
V gene: TRBV5-1
CDR3 protein: CASSLDGQTNYGYTF
CDR3 DNA: TGCGCCAGCAGCTTGGACGGACAGACTAACTATGGCTACACCTTC